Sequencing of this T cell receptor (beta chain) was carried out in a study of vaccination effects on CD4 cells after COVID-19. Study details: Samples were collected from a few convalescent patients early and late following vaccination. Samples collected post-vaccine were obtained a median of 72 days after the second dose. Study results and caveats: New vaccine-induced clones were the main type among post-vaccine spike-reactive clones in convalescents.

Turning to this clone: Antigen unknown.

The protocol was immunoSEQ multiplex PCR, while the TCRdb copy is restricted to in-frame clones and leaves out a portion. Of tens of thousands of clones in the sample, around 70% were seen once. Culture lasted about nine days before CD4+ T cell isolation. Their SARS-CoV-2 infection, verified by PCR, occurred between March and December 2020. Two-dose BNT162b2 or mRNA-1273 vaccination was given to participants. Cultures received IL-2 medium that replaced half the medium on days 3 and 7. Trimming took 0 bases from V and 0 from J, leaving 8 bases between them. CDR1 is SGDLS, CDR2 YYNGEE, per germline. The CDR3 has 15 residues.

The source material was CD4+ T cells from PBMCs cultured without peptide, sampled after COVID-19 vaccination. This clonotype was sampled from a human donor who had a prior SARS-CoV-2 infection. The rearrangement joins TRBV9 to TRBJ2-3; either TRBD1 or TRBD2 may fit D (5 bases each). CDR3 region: CASSVVGDSTDTQYF. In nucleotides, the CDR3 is TGTGCCAGCAGCGTAGTAGGGGACAGCACAGATACGCAGTATTTT.